This TCR beta chain appears in the sequencing data of a study of T cell responses to AZD1222 COVID-19 vaccine. Germline trimming cut 5 bases from V and 7 bases from J; bases unmatched to any gene: 14. The CDR3 loop spans 16 amino acids. Looked up from germline, CDR1 is LGHNA and CDR2 is YSLEER. Study conclusions and caveats: Possibly, clonal diversity was underestimated; donors were largely white British and included more females. Baseline seropositivity occurred in only a handful of AZD1222 recipients. No repertoire was sampled before or during the peak T cell response, only after it.

On this clone: Its antigen remains unidentified.

Libraries were prepared by immunoSEQ multiplex PCR; TCRdb keeps only in-frame clonotypes and omits some of them. Altogether some 100,000 clones are present, more than 75% being singletons, with the ten largest covering about 3%. The TCR was taken from an adult in good health. V is TRBV4-3 and J is TRBJ2-1, with 7 positions matching TRBD2. The source was peripheral blood, collected on day 0 of AZD1222 vaccination. As DNA, the CDR3 is TGCGCCAGCAGCACCCTACTAGCGCCATCTGGGAATGAGCAGTTCTTC. Its translation: CASSTLLAPSGNEQFF.